What follows are 9 T cell receptor beta chains derived from one specimen sequenced in a study of shared clonotypes between healthy human individuals. Profiling relied on immunoSEQ multiplex PCR, and the TCRdb table lists in-frame clones only, not all of them. This table has 2.3 million or so clones, more than 85% appearing once. The specimen sequenced was naive CD4+ T cells from PBMCs. As for subset: CD45RA+ positively selected. These receptor sequences come from a man younger than 30 in good health. Some clones in this sample may be carry-over from other donors' samples.

In this sample, this clone turned up once. V is TRBV19 and J is TRBJ2-5; tentative D call: TRBD1 (6 bases). This CDR3 region has 14 residues. Germline V CDR1 and CDR2: LNHDA, SQIVND (reference sequence). The V gene lost 5 bases and the J gene lost 3 bases, with 13 bases spanning the gap. The CDR3: CASSVTGFEETQYF. DNA of the CDR3: TGTGCCAGTAGTGTCACAGGGTTTGAAGAGACCCAGTACTTC.

The V gene is TRBV7-2, the J gene TRBJ2-7; no clear D gene. The length of the CDR3 is 14 residues. Looked up from germline, CDR1 is SGHTA and CDR2 is FQGNSA. V lost 6 bases, J lost 3 bases, and 15 bases lay in between. CDR3 coding DNA: TGTGCCAGCAGTCCAGGAAGGACGTTCTACGAGCAGTACTTC. Amino acids: CASSPGRTFYEQYF.

The chain combines TRBV6-5 with TRBJ1-2; D not certain. The CDR3 runs to 14 residues. Trimming cost V 0 bases and J 1 base, with 6 bases left between them. Germline CDR1 MNHEY, CDR2 SVGAGI. This chain's CDR3 is CASSYSLGNYGYTF. CDR3 bases: TGTGCCAGCAGTTACTCGTTAGGTAACTATGGCTACACCTTC.

CDR3 in DNA: TGCGCCAGCAGCCAAGATCGGGCAGGGGGCTTGGCTGAAAAACTGTTTTTT. Translation: CASSQDRAGGLAEKLFF. The V call is TRBV4-1, the J call TRBJ1-4, with 8 bases matching TRBD1. The junction had 10 bases not matched to a gene; V was cut back by 0 bases and J by 7 bases. CDR1 is MGHRA, CDR2 YSYEKL, per germline. There are 17 residues in the CDR3.

The chain combines TRBV5-1 with TRBJ2-7; 8 bases are a match to TRBD1. V gave up 0 bases and J gave up 3 bases; unmatched junction bases: 2. From germline, CDR1 is SGHRS and CDR2 YFSETQ. This CDR3 has 14 amino acids. The CDR3 sequence: CASSLVDRVYEQYF. In nucleotides, the CDR3 is TGCGCCAGCAGCTTGGTGGACAGGGTCTACGAGCAGTACTTC.

This clone was seen a few times. The same CDR3 is also encoded by other DNA sequences in this sample. The chain is built from TRBV5-1 and TRBJ1-1; maybe TRBD1 (6 bases). Germline V lookup: CDR1 SGHRS, CDR2 YFSETQ. CDR3 length equals 14 residues. Trimming shortened V by 0 bases and J by 4 bases, and 10 bases separated the two germline ends. The CDR3 DNA sequence: TGCGCCAGCAGCTTGGAACAGGGACTCACTGAAGCTTTCTTT. Its translation: CASSLEQGLTEAFF.

V and J are TRBV5-5 and TRBJ2-7; the D gene is possibly TRBD1 (6 bases). The germline V gene encodes CDR1 SGHKS and CDR2 YYEKEE (reference sequence). V was cut by 4 bases and J by 1 base, with 15 bases left in between. The CDR3 is 15 residues long. As DNA, the CDR3 is TGTGCCAGCAGCGCCTCCACAGGGAATTCCTACGAGCAGTACTTC. Residues: CASSASTGNSYEQYF.

CDR3 sequence reads: CASSLVGQFHEQYF. The CDR3 nucleotides are TGTGCCAGCAGCTTGGTGGGACAGTTCCACGAGCAGTACTTC. This chain links TRBV14 with TRBJ2-7; TRBD1 aligns across 7 bases. The V and J ends lost 5 bases and 5 bases, in that order; junction bases with no gene match: 9. This CDR3 spans 14 amino acids. From germline, CDR1 is SGHDN and CDR2 FVKESK.

CDR3 nucleotides: TGTGCCAGCAGCCGAGGACTAGCGCGCGAGCAGTACTTC. Its translation is CASSRGLAREQYF. The chain couples TRBV7-9 to TRBJ2-7, with TRBD2 identical over 9 bases. The CDR3 covers 13 residues. CDR1 and CDR2 from the germline V gene are SEHNR and FQNEAQ (reference sequence). Trimming took 5 bases from V and 6 from J; bases not matched to a gene: 5.